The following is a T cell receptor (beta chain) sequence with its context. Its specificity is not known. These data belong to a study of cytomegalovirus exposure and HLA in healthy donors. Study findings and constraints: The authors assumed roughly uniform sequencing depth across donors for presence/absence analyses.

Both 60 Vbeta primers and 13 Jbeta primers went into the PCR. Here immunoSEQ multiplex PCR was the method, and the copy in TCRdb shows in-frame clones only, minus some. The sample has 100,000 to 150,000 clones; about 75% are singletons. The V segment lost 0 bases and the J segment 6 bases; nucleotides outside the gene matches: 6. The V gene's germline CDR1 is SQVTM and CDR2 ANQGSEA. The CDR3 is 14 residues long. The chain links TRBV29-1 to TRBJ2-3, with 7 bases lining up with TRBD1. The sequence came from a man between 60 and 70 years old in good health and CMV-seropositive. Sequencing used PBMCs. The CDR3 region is CSVEDPTGTDTQYF. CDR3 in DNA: TGCAGCGTTGAAGATCCGACAGGGACCGATACGCAGTATTTT.